A single sample is the source of the 21 T cell receptor beta chains below, sequenced in a study of blood T cell repertoires in COVID-19. Clones were sequenced by immunoSEQ multiplex PCR, and TCRdb holds only the in-frame ones, with some missing. The table shows approximately 210,000 clones, with around nine tenths occurring only once. Sequenced input: peripheral blood. Receptors originate from a human donor in a cohort sampled during active COVID-19.

The CDR3 nucleotides are TGTGCCAGCAGTCCAACAGGGGAGTGGGTAACTAATGAAAAACTGTTTTTT. Encoded protein: CASSPTGEWVTNEKLFF. This sequence joins TRBV28 and TRBJ1-4; TRBD1 agrees at 7 bases. The germline CDR1 and CDR2 sequences are MDHEN and SYDVKM. CDR3 length: 17 residues. Trimming cost V 5 bases and J 1 base; bases outside gene matches: 10.

This clone was seen a few times. The chain is built from TRBV27 and TRBJ1-1, with 7 bases fitting TRBD1. Germline V gene lookup returns CDR1 MNHEY and CDR2 SMNVEV (reference sequence). V shed 3 bases, J shed 5 bases, and the junction held 21 bases outside the gene matches. The CDR3 is 19 residues long. The CDR3 loop is CASSFSILVGQPRGTEAFF. The CDR3 nucleotides read TGTGCCAGCAGTTTCTCCATTCTCGTGGGACAGCCGAGGGGAACTGAAGCTTTCTTT.

The chain couples TRBV11-2 to TRBJ2-2; tentative D call: TRBD1 (6 bases). The V end was cut by 1 base, the J end by 1 base, with 10 bases between. From germline, CDR1 is SGHAT and CDR2 FQNNGV. This CDR3 is built from 16 residues. The CDR3 DNA reads TGTGCCAGCAGCTTAGTAGGGACAATGAACACCGGGGAGCTGTTTTTT. Translating gives CASSLVGTMNTGELFF.

The table lists this clone with a few counts. The gene calls are TRBV10-1 and TRBJ2-7; D gene unclear. The germline V gene encodes CDR1 WNHNN and CDR2 SYGVQD (reference sequence). V lost 0 bases, J lost 2 bases, and 11 bases lay in between. The CDR3 runs to 15 residues. The chain's CDR3 is CASSESTLPPYEQYF. DNA of the CDR3: TGCGCCAGCAGTGAGTCGACTCTGCCTCCCTACGAGCAGTACTTC.

V gene TRBV3-1 (or the pseudogene TRBV3-2) combines with J gene TRBJ1-6, with D unclear. Germline V gene sequence: CDR1 LGHDT, CDR2 YNNKEL (reference sequence). The CDR3 has 15 residues. V was shortened by 4 bases and J by 9 bases, with 16 bases between the two germline ends. This CDR3 is CASSPRGAALSPLHF. DNA of the CDR3: TGTGCCAGCAGCCCTCGGGGAGCTGCTCTTTCACCCCTCCACTTT.

CDR3 protein: CASSPTGEETQYF. The CDR3 nucleotides are TGTGCCAGCAGCCCCACAGGGGAAGAGACCCAGTACTTC. The chain has TRBV7-9 and TRBJ2-5; 7 nucleotides match TRBD1. In germline, CDR1 is SEHNR, CDR2 FQNEAQ (reference sequence). The CDR3 has 13 amino acids. The V segment lost 5 bases and the J segment 3 bases; nucleotides outside the gene matches: 3.

The chain has TRBV2 and TRBJ2-5; 10 nucleotides line up with TRBD2. This CDR3 is 15 amino acids long. The V segment lost 1 base and the J segment 5 bases; nucleotides outside the gene matches: 4. Germline values: CDR1 SNHLY, CDR2 FYNNEI. The CDR3 DNA reads TGTGCCAGCAGTGAAGAGCGGGGGGGCTGGGAGACCCAGTACTTC. Translated: CASSEERGGWETQYF.

The chain is built from TRBV7-2 and TRBJ1-1; D might be TRBD1 (6 bases). The ends were cut back, 1 base at V and 11 bases at J, with 11 bases in the middle. The CDR3 contains 12 residues. CDR1 SGHTA and CDR2 FQGNSA come from the germline V gene. In DNA form, the CDR3 reads TGTGCCAGCAGCTTAGACCAGGGGTACGCTTTCTTT. This gives the protein CASSLDQGYAFF.

This clone was seen a single time. The CDR3 region is CASRVGQVYEQYF. In DNA, the CDR3 is TGTGCCAGCAGGGTGGGACAGGTATACGAGCAGTACTTC. V usage is TRBV2 and J usage is TRBJ2-7; the match to TRBD1 covers 8 bases. The CDR3 covers 13 residues. Per germline, CDR1 SNHLY and CDR2 FYNNEI. Germline trimming cut 6 bases from V and 4 bases from J; bases unmatched to any gene: 5.

The chain uses TRBV5-1 and TRBJ2-7, with D possibly matching TRBD1 (6 bases). The ends were cut back, 0 bases at V and 5 bases at J, with 15 bases in the middle. In germline, CDR1 is SGHRS, CDR2 YFSETQ. The CDR3 has 15 residues. The CDR3 coding sequence is TGCGCCAGCAGCTTGGTGTCCAGGGGTGGCGACGAGCAGTACTTC. It encodes CASSLVSRGGDEQYF.

The chain joins TRBV4-2 to TRBJ2-5; D possibly corresponds to TRBD2 (5 bases). V dropped 0 bases and J dropped 4 bases, with 9 bases sitting between them. CDR1 and CDR2 from the germline V gene are LGHNA and YNFKEQ. CDR3 length: 14 amino acids. The CDR3 sequence is CASSQDYEGETQYF. CDR3 coding DNA: TGTGCCAGCAGCCAAGATTATGAGGGAGAGACCCAGTACTTC.

V and J are TRBV5-6 and TRBJ2-6; the D gene is possibly TRBD2 (5 bases). CDR1 and CDR2 (germline): SGHDT, YYEEEE. Trimming took 2 bases from V and 4 from J, leaving 10 bases between them. The length of the CDR3 is 15 residues. The DNA of the CDR3 is TGTGCCAGCAGCTTTGGCGGGCCCGGGGCCAACGTCCTGACTTTC. It codes for CASSFGGPGANVLTF.

V gene TRBV9 combines with J gene TRBJ2-5; tentative D call: TRBD1 (6 bases). The CDR3 is 16 residues long. The germline V gene encodes CDR1 SGDLS and CDR2 YYNGEE. Between the trimmed V and J ends, which lost 4 bases and 5 bases, there was a span of 21 bases. CDR3: CASSPRGGRGGETQYF. The CDR3 nucleotides read TGTGCCAGCAGCCCAAGGGGTGGCAGGGGCGGGGAGACCCAGTACTTC. The full variable domain, rest sourced from reference TRBV9 and TRBJ2-5, is DSGVTQTPKHLITATGQRVTLRCSPRSGDLSVYWYQQSLDQGLQFLIQYYNGEERAKGNILERFSAQQFPDLHSELNLSSLELGDSALYFCASSPRGGRGGETQYFGPGTRLLVL.

This chain uses TRBV18 with TRBJ1-1, with D maybe TRBD1 (6 bases). Germline CDR1 KGHSH, CDR2 LQKENI. The CDR3 sequence is 14 residues long. Trimming left V 2 bases short and J 3 bases short, with 10 bases between. CDR3: CASSPSPGDTEAFF. CDR3 DNA sequence: TGTGCCAGCTCACCATCCCCAGGGGACACTGAAGCTTTCTTT.

This clone was seen just once. The chain is built from TRBV5-5 and TRBJ1-5; D is possibly TRBD1 (5 bases). V was pared by 2 bases and J by 1 base, with 10 bases between. The CDR3 is made up of 15 amino acids. CDR1 and CDR2 (germline): SGHKS, YYEKEE (reference sequence). The CDR3 DNA sequence: TGTGCCAGCAGCTTCGGAGGGGTAAGCAATCAGCCCCAGCATTTT. It encodes CASSFGGVSNQPQHF.

This clone came up once. V is TRBV7-2 and J is TRBJ1-1; D is possibly TRBD1 (6 bases). The CDR3 is 13 residues long. The germline gives CDR1 SGHTA, CDR2 FQGNSA. V was trimmed by 3 bases and J by 6 bases, leaving 11 bases between them. The CDR3 loop is CASSFRTAPEAFF. In DNA form, the CDR3 reads TGTGCCAGCAGCTTCAGGACAGCTCCTGAAGCTTTCTTT.

The chain recombines TRBV30 with TRBJ2-3; D possibly corresponds to TRBD1 (6 bases). The CDR3 contains 14 residues. CDR1 and CDR2 from the germline V gene are GTSNPN and SVGIG (reference sequence). CDR3: CATSRGKGTDTQYF. The DNA for the CDR3 is TGTGCTACCTCGAGGGGGAAGGGGACAGATACGCAGTATTTT. Together with reference TRBV30 and TRBJ2-3, the CDR3 gives the full variable domain: SQTIHQWPATLVQPVGSPLSLECTVEGTSNPNLYWYRQAAGRGLQLLFYSVGIGQISSEVPQNLSASRPQDRQFILSSKKLLLSDSGFYLCATSRGKGTDTQYFGPGTRLTVL.

The CDR3 nucleotides read TGCGCCAGCAGCCCCGGGACAGGCCAAGGGGTTGGCTACACCTTC. This translates into CASSPGTGQGVGYTF. V is TRBV5-1 and J is TRBJ1-2; the match to TRBD1 covers 8 bases. V lost 4 bases to trimming and J lost 7 bases; unmatched junction nucleotides: 12. The CDR3 has 15 residues. Germline assignment: CDR1 SGHRS and CDR2 YFSETQ.

The DNA for the CDR3 is TGTGCCAGCAGCCTCAGGACAGGTCGCAATCAGCCCCAGCATTTT. Translated: CASSLRTGRNQPQHF. The chain couples TRBV7-2 to TRBJ1-5, with 7 positions matching TRBD1. There are 15 residues in the CDR3. Per the germline V gene, CDR1 is SGHTA and CDR2 is FQGNSA. The junction had 6 bases not matched to a gene; V was cut back by 5 bases and J by 2 bases.

The CDR3 loop is CASSLTGNNSPLHF. The CDR3 DNA reads TGTGCCAGCAGCTTGACAGGGAATAATTCACCCCTCCACTTT. The rearrangement joins TRBV7-9 to TRBJ1-6; TRBD1 matches at 7 bases. The CDR3 totals 14 residues. Germline CDR1 SEHNR, CDR2 FQNEAQ (reference sequence). The V and J ends lost 3 bases and 5 bases, in that order; junction bases with no gene match: 1.

Worth noting for this clone: One junction end disagrees with the germline gene, perhaps due to a read error. CDR3 in DNA: TGTGCTAGCAGCCCCGGGACAGTACAAGAGACCCAGTACTTC. Translation: CASSPGTVQETQYF. This rearrangement joins TRBV7-7 to TRBJ2-5; 7 bases map to TRBD1. There are 14 residues in the CDR3. Germline assignment: CDR1 SSHAT and CDR2 FNYEAQ (reference sequence).